These T cell receptor beta chains were read from a single sample in a study of blood T cell repertoires in COVID-19. TCRdb keeps only in-frame clones here, not all; method: immunoSEQ multiplex PCR. In the table there are 260,000 or so clones, 86% of which are singletons. The sample taken for sequencing was PBMCs or T cells enriched from blood (not recorded which). The source of these receptors is a man in his late teens or twenties who had recovered from COVID-19. The CDR3 runs from the conserved cysteine through the conserved F or W. D genes are given only for firm matches. Rows may omit the clone size; those that give it use once, few, many or a size class.

CDR3 protein | CDR3 DNA | J gene | D gene | V gene | CDR3 length | clone size
CASSLAPPSGGPANTGELFF | TGTGCCAGCAGCTTAGCTCCCCCTAGCGGGGGGCCCGCGAACACCGGGGAGCTGTTTTTT | TRBJ2-2 | TRBD2 | TRBV7-2 | 20 | NA
CASSEPPHRENSPLHF | TGCGCCAGCAGTGAGCCCCCCCACAGGGAGAATTCACCCCTCCACTTT | TRBJ1-6 | NA | TRBV10-2 | 16 | NA
CASSASYYGYTF | TGTGCCAGCAGTGCTAGTTACTATGGCTACACCTTC | TRBJ1-2 | NA | TRBV2 | 12 | NA
CASSFDREYEQYF | TGTGCCAGCAGTTTTGACAGAGAATACGAGCAGTACTTC | TRBJ2-7 | NA | TRBV7-2 | 13 | once
CASCGGTDTQYF | TGTGCCTCATGCGGGGGAACAGATACGCAGTATTTT | TRBJ2-3 | TRBD2 | TRBV6-6 | 12 | NA
CASSLVAGPAGEQYF | TGCGCCAGCAGCTTGGTGGCAGGTCCCGCCGGCGAGCAGTACTTC | TRBJ2-7 | NA | TRBV5-1 | 15 | NA
CASSQDQGREGSSYNEQFF | TGCGCCAGCAGCCAAGATCAGGGAAGGGAGGGGAGCTCCTACAATGAGCAGTTCTTC | TRBJ2-1 | TRBD2 | TRBV4-1 | 19 | NA
CASGGAGANVLTF | TGTGCCAGTGGGGGGGCCGGGGCCAACGTCCTGACTTTC | TRBJ2-6 | NA | TRBV6-5 | 13 | NA
CASSQTGGAGYTF | TGTGCCAGCAGCCAAACAGGGGGCGCGGGCTACACCTTC | TRBJ1-2 | TRBD1 | TRBV3-1/TRBV3-2 | 13 | NA
CASSLTEVYNEKLFF | TGTGCCAGCAGCTTGACAGAGGTTTATAATGAAAAACTGTTTTTT | TRBJ1-4 | NA | TRBV7-9 | 15 | NA
CASNTGGGFGNTIYF | TGTGCCAGCAATACAGGGGGAGGCTTTGGAAACACCATATATTTT | TRBJ1-3 | TRBD1 | TRBV2 | 15 | NA
CASRTGGTDTQYF | TGTGCCAGCAGGACAGGGGGTACAGATACGCAGTATTTT | TRBJ2-3 | TRBD1 | TRBV7-8 | 13 | once
CASSLALRGDYNEQFF | TGCGCCAGCAGCTTGGCCTTGCGGGGGGACTACAATGAGCAGTTCTTC | TRBJ2-1 | TRBD2 | TRBV5-1 | 16 | NA
CASSLRTADTQYF | TGCGCCAGCAGCTTAAGGACAGCAGATACGCAGTATTTT | TRBJ2-3 | NA | TRBV5-1 | 13 | once
CAISAPGQYYGYTF | TGTGCCATCAGTGCGCCGGGACAGTATTATGGCTACACCTTC | TRBJ1-2 | TRBD1 | TRBV10-3 | 14 | NA
CASSSRLAGAGYEQYF | TGTGCCAGTAGTTCTAGACTAGCGGGAGCGGGCTACGAGCAGTACTTC | TRBJ2-7 | TRBD2 | TRBV19 | 16 | NA
CASSLWSGGLDGYTF | TGTGCCAGCAGCCTTTGGTCAGGGGGTTTGGATGGCTACACCTTC | TRBJ1-2 | TRBD1 | TRBV14 | 15 | NA
CASSLAGGPNEQFF | TGTGCCAGCAGCCTAGCGGGGGGGCCGAATGAGCAGTTCTTC | TRBJ2-1 | TRBD2 | TRBV11-2 | 14 | NA
CASSSAGAARELFF | TGTGCCAGCAGCTCAGCAGGGGCAGCCAGGGAGCTGTTTTTT | TRBJ2-2 | NA | TRBV7-3 | 14 | once
CASSLGGTGGNQPQHF | TGCGCCAGCAGCTTGGGTGGGACAGGGGGAAATCAGCCCCAGCATTTT | TRBJ1-5 | TRBD1 | TRBV5-1 | 16 | NA
CASSFQGESQPQHF | TGTGCCAGCAGTTTCCAGGGGGAGAGTCAGCCCCAGCATTTT | TRBJ1-5 | TRBD1 | TRBV6-2/TRBV6-3 | 14 | NA
CSVETGSNTEAFF | TGCAGCGTTGAGACGGGTTCGAACACTGAAGCTTTCTTT | TRBJ1-1 | NA | TRBV29-1 | 13 | few
CASSQADRGHEKLFF | TGTGCCAGCAGCCAGGCGGACAGGGGGCATGAAAAACTGTTTTTT | TRBJ1-4 | TRBD1 | TRBV4-2 | 15 | NA
CASSLGSAGANVLTF | TGTGCCAGCAGCTTAGGGTCGGCTGGGGCCAACGTCCTGACTTTC | TRBJ2-6 | NA | TRBV7-6 | 15 | NA
CASSLRQGNTEAFF | TGCGCCAGCAGCTTGCGACAGGGAAACACTGAAGCTTTCTTT | TRBJ1-1 | TRBD1 | TRBV5-1 | 14 | once
CASTGGGADTQYF | TGTGCCAGCACGGGGGGGGGCGCAGATACGCAGTATTTT | TRBJ2-3 | TRBD2 | TRBV6-5 | 13 | NA
CASSWTRQGTYEQYF | TGTGCCAGCAGCTGGACACGACAGGGGACCTACGAGCAGTACTTC | TRBJ2-7 | TRBD1 | TRBV7-9 | 15 | NA
CASSQDIGLSYEQYF | TGCGCCAGCAGCCAAGATATTGGTCTGAGCTACGAGCAGTACTTC | TRBJ2-7 | NA | TRBV4-1 | 15 | once
CASSFPLSYEQYF | TGTGCCAGCAGTTTCCCCCTCTCCTACGAGCAGTACTTC | TRBJ2-7 | NA | TRBV28 | 13 | once
CASSQDQGTISGNTIYF | TGTGCCAGCAGCCAAGATCAGGGTACCATATCTGGAAACACCATATATTTT | TRBJ1-3 | NA | TRBV14 | 17 | once
CASSPNRGSGYEQYF | TGTGCCAGCAGCCCTAACCGCGGGAGTGGATACGAGCAGTACTTC | TRBJ2-7 | TRBD2 | TRBV9 | 15 | NA
CASSITTNYGYTF | TGTGCCAGTAGTATAACAACTAACTATGGCTACACCTTC | TRBJ1-2 | NA | TRBV19 | 13 | NA
CASSLLYQGNTEAFF | TGTGCCAGCAGCCTCCTATATCAGGGGAACACTGAAGCTTTCTTT | TRBJ1-1 | NA | TRBV6-2/TRBV6-3 | 15 | NA
CASNTDRNTEAFF | TGTGCCAGTAACACAGACAGAAACACTGAAGCTTTCTTT | TRBJ1-1 | NA | TRBV19 | 13 | NA
CASSEQGYTGELFF | TGTGCCAGCAGTGAACAGGGGTACACCGGGGAGCTGTTTTTT | TRBJ2-2 | NA | TRBV25-1 | 14 | NA